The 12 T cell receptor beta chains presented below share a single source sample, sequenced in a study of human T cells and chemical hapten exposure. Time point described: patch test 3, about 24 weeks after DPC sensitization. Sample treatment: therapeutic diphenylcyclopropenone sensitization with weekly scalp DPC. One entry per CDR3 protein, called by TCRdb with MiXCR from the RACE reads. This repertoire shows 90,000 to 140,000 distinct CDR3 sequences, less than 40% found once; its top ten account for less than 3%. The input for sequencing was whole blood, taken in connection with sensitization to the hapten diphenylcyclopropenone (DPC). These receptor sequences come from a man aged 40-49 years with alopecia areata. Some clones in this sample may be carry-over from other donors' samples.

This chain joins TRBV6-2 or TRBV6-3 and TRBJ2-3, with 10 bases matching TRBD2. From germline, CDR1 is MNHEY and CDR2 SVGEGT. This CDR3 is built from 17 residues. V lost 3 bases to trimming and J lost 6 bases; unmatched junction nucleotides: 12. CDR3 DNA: TGTGCCAGCAGTTATAGACCGGGACTAGCGTGGTCCGATACGCAGTATTTT. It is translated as CASSYRPGLAWSDTQYF.

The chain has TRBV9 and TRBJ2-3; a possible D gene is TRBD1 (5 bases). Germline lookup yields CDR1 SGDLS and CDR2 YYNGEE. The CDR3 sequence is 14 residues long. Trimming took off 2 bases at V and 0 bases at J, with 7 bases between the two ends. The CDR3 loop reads CASSVGLSTDTQYF. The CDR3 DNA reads TGTGCCAGCAGCGTGGGGCTGAGCACAGATACGCAGTATTTT.

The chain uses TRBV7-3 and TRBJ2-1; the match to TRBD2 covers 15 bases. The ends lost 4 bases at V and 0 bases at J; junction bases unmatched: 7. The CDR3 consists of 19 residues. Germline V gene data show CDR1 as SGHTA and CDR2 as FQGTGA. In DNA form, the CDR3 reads TGTGCCAGCAGCTCCATCCCGGGACTAGCGGGAGGCTCCTACAATGAGCAGTTCTTC. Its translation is CASSSIPGLAGGSYNEQFF.

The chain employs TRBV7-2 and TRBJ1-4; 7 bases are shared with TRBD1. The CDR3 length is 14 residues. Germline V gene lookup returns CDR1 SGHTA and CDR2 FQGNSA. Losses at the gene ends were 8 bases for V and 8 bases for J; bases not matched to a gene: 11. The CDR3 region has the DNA TGTGCCAGCGGCATCCGACAGGGAGGAGAAAAACTGTTTTTT. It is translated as CASGIRQGGEKLFF.

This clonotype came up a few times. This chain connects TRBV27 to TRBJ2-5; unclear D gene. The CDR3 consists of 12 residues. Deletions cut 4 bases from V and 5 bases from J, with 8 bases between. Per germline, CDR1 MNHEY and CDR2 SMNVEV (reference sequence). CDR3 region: CASSSVGETQYF. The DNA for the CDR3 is TGTGCCAGCAGTTCCGTGGGGGAGACCCAGTACTTC.

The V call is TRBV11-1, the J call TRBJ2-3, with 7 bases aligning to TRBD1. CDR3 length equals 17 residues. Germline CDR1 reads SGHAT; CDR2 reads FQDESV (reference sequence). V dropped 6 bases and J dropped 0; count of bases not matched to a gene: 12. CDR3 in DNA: TGTGCCAGCAGTCCACGAGGGGGCTACACTAGCACAGATACGCAGTATTTT. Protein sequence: CASSPRGGYTSTDTQYF.

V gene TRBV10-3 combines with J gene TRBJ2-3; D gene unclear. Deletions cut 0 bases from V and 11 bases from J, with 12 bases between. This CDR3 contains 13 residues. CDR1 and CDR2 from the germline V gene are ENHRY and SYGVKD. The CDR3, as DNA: TGTGCCATCAGTGAGTCCAACTCCCCGGGGCAGTATTTT. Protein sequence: CAISESNSPGQYF.

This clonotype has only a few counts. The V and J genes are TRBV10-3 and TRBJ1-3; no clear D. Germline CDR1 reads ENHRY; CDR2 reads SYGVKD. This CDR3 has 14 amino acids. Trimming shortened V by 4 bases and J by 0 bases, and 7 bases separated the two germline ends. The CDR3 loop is CAISVPSSGNTIYF. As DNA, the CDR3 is TGTGCCATCAGTGTGCCATCCTCTGGAAACACCATATATTTT.

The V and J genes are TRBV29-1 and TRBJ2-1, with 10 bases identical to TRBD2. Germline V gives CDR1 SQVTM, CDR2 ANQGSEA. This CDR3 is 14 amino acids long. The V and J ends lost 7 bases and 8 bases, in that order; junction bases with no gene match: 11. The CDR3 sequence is CSADVAGGTDEQFF. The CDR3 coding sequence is TGCAGCGCTGACGTAGCGGGAGGAACGGATGAGCAGTTCTTC.

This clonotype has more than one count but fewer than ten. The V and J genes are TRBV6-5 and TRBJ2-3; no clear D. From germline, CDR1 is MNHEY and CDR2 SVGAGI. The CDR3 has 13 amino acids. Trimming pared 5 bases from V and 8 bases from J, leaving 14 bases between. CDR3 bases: TGTGCCAGCAGTCCTGACTCTACTGGTACGCAGTATTTT. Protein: CASSPDSTGTQYF.

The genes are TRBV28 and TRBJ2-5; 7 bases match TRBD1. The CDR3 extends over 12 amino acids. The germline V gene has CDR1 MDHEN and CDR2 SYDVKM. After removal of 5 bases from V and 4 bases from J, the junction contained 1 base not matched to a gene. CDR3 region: CASSDRVETQYF. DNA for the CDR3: TGTGCCAGCAGTGACAGGGTAGAGACCCAGTACTTC.

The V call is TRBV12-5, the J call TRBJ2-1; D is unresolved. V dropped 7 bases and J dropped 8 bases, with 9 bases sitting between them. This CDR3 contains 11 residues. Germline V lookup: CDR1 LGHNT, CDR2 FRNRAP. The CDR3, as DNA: TGTGCTAGTGCCCGTATTGATGAGCAGTTCTTC. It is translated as CASARIDEQFF.